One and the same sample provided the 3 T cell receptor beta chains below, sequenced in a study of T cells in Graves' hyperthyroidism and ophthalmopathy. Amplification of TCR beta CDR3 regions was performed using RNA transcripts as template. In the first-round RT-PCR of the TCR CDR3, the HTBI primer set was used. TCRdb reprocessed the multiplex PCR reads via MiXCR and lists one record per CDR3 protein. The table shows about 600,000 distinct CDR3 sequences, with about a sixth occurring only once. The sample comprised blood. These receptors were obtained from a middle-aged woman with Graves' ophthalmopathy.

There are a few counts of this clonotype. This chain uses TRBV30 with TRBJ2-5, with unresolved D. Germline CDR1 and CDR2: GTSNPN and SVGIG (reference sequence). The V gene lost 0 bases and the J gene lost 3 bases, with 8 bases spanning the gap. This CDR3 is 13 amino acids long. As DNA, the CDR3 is TGTGCCTGGAGTGTACAGTCAGAAGAGACCCAGTACTTC. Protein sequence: CAWSVQSEETQYF.

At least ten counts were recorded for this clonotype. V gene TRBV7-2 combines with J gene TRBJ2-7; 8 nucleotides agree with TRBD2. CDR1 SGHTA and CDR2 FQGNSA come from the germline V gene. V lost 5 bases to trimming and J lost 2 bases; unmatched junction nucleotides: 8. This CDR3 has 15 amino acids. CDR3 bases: TGTGCCAGCAGCCTCGCCGGGGGGGAACCCTACGAGCAGTACTTC. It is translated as CASSLAGGEPYEQYF.

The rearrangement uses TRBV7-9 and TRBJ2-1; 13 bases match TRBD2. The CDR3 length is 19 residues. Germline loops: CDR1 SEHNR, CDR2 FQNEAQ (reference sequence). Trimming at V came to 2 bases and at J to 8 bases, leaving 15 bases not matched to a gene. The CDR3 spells CASSLTPTSGGLGFYEQFF. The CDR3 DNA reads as TGTGCCAGCAGCTTAACGCCGACTAGCGGGGGGTTAGGTTTCTATGAGCAGTTCTTC. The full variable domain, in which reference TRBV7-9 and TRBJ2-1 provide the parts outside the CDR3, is DTGVSQNPRHKITKRGQNVTFRCDPISEHNRLYWYRQTLGQGPEFLTYFQNEAQLEKSRLLSDRFSAERPKGSFSTLEIQRTEQGDSAMYLCASSLTPTSGGLGFYEQFFGPGTRLTVL.